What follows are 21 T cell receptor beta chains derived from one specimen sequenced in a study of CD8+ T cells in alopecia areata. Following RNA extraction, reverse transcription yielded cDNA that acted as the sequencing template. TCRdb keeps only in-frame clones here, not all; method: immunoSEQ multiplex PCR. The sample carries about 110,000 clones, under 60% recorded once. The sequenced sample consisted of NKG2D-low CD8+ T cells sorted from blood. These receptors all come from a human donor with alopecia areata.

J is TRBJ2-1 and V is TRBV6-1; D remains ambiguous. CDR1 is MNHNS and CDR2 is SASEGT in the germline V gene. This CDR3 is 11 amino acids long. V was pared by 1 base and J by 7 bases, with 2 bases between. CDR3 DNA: TGTGCCAGCAGTGAAGGGAATGAGCAGTTCTTC. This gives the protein CASSEGNEQFF.

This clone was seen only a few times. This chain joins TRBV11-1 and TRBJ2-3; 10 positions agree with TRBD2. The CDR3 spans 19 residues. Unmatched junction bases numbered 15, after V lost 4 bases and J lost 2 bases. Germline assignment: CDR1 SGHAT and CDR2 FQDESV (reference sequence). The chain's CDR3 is CASSSPVAASGGYTDTQYF. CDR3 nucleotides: TGTGCCAGCAGCTCCCCGGTCGCGGCTAGCGGGGGATACACAGATACGCAGTATTTT.

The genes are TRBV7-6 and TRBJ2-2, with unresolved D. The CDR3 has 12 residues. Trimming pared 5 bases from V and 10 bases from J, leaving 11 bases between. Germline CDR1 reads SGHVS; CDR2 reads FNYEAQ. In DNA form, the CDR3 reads TGTGCCAGCAGCCCAGTGGGAAAGGAGCTGTTTTTT. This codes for CASSPVGKELFF.

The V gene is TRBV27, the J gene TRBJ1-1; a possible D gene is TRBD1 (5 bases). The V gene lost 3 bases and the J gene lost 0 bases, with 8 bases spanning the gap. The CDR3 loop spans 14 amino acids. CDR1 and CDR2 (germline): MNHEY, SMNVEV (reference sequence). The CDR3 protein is CASSFSGMNTEAFF. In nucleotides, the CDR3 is TGTGCCAGCAGTTTCTCAGGGATGAACACTGAAGCTTTCTTT.

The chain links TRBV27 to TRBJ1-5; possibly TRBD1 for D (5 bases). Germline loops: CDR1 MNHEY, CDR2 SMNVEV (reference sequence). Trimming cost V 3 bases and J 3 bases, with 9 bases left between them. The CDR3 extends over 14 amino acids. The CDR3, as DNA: TGTGCCAGCAGTTTGCGACAGTCCAATCAGCCCCAGCATTTT. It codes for CASSLRQSNQPQHF.

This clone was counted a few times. The CDR3 bases are TGTGCCAGCAGTTTATCTGCGTGGAACACTGAAGCTTTCTTT. It encodes CASSLSAWNTEAFF. V is TRBV13 and J is TRBJ1-1; D gene unclear. CDR1 is PRHDT and CDR2 is FYEKMQ in the germline V gene (reference sequence). This CDR3 spans 14 amino acids. V was clipped by 6 bases and J by 1 base, with 12 bases between them.

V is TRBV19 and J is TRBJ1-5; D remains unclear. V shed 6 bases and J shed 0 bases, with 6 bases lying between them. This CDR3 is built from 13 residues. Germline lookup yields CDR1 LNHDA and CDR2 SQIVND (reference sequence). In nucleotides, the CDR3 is TGTGCCAGTAGGCTTTATAGCAATCAGCCCCAGCATTTT. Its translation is CASRLYSNQPQHF.

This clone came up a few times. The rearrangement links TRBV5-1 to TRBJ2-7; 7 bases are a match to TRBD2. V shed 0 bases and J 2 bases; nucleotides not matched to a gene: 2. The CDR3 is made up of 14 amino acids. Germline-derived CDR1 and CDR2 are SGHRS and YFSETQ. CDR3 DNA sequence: TGCGCCAGCAGCTTGGGGGGGGGACCCTACGAGCAGTACTTC. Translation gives CASSLGGGPYEQYF.

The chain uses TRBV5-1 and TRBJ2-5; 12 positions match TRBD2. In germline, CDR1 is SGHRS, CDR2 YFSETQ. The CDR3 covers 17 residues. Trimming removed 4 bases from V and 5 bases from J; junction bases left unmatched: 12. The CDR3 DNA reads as TGCGCCAGCAGCCCGGAGACTAGCGGGAGCGGTCGGGAGACCCAGTACTTC. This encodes CASSPETSGSGRETQYF.

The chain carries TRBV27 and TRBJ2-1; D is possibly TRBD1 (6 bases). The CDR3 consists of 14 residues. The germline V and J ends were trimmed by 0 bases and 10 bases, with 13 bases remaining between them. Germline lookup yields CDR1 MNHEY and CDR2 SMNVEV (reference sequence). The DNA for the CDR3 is TGTGCCAGCAGTTTATCAGCCAGGGGAGACGAGCAGTTCTTC. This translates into CASSLSARGDEQFF.

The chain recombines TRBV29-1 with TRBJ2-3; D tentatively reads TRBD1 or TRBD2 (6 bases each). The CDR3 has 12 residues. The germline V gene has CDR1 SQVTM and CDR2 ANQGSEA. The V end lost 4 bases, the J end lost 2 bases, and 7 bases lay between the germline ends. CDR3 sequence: CSVAGATDTQYF. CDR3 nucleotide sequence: TGCAGCGTTGCGGGGGCCACAGATACGCAGTATTTT.

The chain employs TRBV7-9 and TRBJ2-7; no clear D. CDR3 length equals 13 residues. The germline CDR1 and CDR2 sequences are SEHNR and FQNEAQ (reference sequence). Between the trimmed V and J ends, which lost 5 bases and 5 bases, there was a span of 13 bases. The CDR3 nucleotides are TGTGCCAGCAGCCGAGGCGAAAGGAACGAGCAGTACTTC. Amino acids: CASSRGERNEQYF.

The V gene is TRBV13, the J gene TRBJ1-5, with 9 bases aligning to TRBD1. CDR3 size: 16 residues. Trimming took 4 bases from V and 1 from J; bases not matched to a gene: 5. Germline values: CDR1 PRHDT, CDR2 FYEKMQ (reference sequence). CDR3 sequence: CASSSTGTGSNQPQHF. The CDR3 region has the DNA TGTGCCAGCAGCTCTACCGGGACAGGGAGCAATCAGCCCCAGCATTTT.

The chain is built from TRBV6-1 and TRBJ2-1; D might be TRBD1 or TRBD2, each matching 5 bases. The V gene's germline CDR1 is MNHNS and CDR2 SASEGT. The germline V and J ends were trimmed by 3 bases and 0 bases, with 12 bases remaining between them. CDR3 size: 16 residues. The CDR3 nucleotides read TGTGCCAGCAGTGATATCGGGGCCCGCTCCTACAATGAGCAGTTCTTC. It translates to CASSDIGARSYNEQFF.

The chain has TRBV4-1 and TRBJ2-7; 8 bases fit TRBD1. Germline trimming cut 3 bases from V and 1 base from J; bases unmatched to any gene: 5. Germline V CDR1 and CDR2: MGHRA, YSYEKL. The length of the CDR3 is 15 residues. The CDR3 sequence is CASSQRTGHSYEQYF. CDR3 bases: TGCGCCAGCAGCCAGAGGACAGGGCATTCCTACGAGCAGTACTTC.

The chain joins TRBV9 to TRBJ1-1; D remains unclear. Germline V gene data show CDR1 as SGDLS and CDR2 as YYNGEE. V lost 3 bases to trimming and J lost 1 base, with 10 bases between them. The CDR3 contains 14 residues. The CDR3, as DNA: TGTGCCAGCAGCGCCGGACGGGGGAACACTGAAGCTTTCTTT. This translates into CASSAGRGNTEAFF.

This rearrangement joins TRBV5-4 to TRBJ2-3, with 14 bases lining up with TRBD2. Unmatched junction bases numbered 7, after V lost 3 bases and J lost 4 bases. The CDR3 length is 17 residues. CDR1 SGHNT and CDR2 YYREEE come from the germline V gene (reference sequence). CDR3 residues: CASSSGTSGGMADTQYF. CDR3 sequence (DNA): TGTGCCAGCAGCTCCGGGACTAGCGGGGGCATGGCAGATACGCAGTATTTT.

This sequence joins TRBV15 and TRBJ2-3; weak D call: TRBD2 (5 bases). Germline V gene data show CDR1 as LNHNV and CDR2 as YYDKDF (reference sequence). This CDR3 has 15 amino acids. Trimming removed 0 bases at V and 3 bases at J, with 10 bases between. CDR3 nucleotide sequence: TGTGCCACCAGCAGAGATAGACTACTGACAGATACGCAGTATTTT. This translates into CATSRDRLLTDTQYF.

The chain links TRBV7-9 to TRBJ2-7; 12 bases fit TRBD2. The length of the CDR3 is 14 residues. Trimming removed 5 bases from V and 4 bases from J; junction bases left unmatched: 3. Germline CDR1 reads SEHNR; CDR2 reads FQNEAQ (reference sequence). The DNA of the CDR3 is TGTGCCAGCAGCCGACTAGCGGGAGATTACGAGCAGTACTTC. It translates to CASSRLAGDYEQYF.

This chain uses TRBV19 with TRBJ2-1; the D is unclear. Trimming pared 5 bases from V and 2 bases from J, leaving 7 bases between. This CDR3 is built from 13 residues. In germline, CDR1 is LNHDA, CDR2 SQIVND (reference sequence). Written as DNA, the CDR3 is TGTGCCAGTAGTGTCCGGGCCTACAATGAGCAGTTCTTC. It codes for CASSVRAYNEQFF.

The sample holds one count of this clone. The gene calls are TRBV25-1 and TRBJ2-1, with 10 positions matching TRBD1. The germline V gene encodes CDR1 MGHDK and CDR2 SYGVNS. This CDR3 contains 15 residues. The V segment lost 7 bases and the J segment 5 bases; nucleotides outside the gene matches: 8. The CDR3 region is CASTTGTGANNEQFF. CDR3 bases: TGTGCCAGCACCACCGGGACAGGGGCGAACAATGAGCAGTTCTTC.